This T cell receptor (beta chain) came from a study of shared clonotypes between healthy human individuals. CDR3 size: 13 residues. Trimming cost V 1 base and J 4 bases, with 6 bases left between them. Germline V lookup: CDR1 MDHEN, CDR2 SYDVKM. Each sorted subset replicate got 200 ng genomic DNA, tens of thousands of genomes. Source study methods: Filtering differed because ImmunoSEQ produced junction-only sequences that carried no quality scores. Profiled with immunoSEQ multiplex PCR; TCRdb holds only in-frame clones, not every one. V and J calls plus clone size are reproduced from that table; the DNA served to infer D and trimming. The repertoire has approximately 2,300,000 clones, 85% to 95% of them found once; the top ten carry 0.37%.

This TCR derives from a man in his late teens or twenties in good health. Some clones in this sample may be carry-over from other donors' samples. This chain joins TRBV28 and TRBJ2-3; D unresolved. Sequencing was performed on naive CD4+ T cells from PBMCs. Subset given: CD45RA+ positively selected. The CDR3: CASSLSQSDTQYF. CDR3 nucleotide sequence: TGTGCCAGCAGTTTATCCCAGTCAGATACGCAGTATTTT.